These 18 T cell receptor beta chains originate from one sample sequenced in a study of tumor-infiltrating lymphocytes in primary liver carcinoma. The tissue used was unsorted bulk material of about 19-33 mg. RNA and DNA were co-extracted from it with the AllPrep DNA/RNA mini kit. Priming with a constant-region primer yielded TCR beta cDNA from roughly 0.45 ug total RNA. Slightly modified ARM-PCR with three nested multiplex PCR rounds yielded TCR beta libraries. TRBV1-TRBV30 forward primers paired with a C-beta reverse primer were used in the first two PCR rounds, which ran 9 to 10 cycles each. TCRdb itself ran the multiplex PCR reads through MiXCR, one entry per CDR3 protein. The sample holds some 87,000 distinct CDR3 sequences, about 73% seen once. Sequenced: tumor-adjacent normal liver tissue. Receptor source: a man aged 40-50 years with primary liver carcinoma and hepatitis B virus infection.

This clonotype occurred once. The conserved phenylalanine or tryptophan is not found at the CDR3 terminus, so this likely reflects a read error. The gene calls are TRBV28 and TRBJ2-1, with a weak D call TRBD1 (5 bases). This CDR3 is built from 14 residues. The V gene's germline CDR1 is MDHEN and CDR2 SYDVKM. The CDR3 DNA is TGTGGCAGCAGTTTATCCGGAAGGGGATATGAGCAGTTCTAC. Protein product: CGSSLSGRGYEQFY.

J is TRBJ2-3 and V is TRBV5-1; D is unclear. The CDR3 sequence is 13 residues long. Trimming shortened V by 3 bases and J by 4 bases, and 9 bases separated the two germline ends. Germline values: CDR1 SGHRS, CDR2 YFSETQ. CDR3 coding DNA: TGCGCCAGCAGCTCCTATCGGCCAGATACGCAGTATTTT. Residues: CASSSYRPDTQYF.

In this sample, this clonotype turned up a few times. J is TRBJ1-5 and V is TRBV25-1; a possible D gene is TRBD1 (6 bases). The CDR3 sequence is 17 residues long. Trimming removed 2 bases at V and 0 bases at J, with 14 bases between. Germline V gene lookup returns CDR1 MGHDK and CDR2 SYGVNS. The CDR3 sequence is CASSELGGHHSNQPQHF. CDR3 nucleotide sequence: TGTGCCAGCAGTGAACTAGGGGGACACCATAGCAATCAGCCCCAGCATTTT.

The V and J genes are TRBV11-2 and TRBJ2-7; 8 bases line up with TRBD2. CDR1 is SGHAT, CDR2 FQNNGV, per germline. CDR3 length equals 15 residues. The J segment lost 10 bases and the V segment lost 5 bases, leaving 16 bases of the junction unmatched. The CDR3 region has the DNA TGTGCCAGCAGCGCCAGCGGGACTAGGGTCTACAAACAGTACTTC. It encodes CASSASGTRVYKQYF.

Remarks on this clonotype: This may come from a read error, since a much larger clone is one base off. This chain links TRBV4-1 with TRBJ1-2, with 7 nucleotides matching TRBD1. V lost 7 bases to trimming and J lost 1 base; unmatched junction nucleotides: 3. Germline V gene sequence: CDR1 MGHRA, CDR2 YSYEKL. The CDR3 has 13 amino acids. The CDR3 sequence is CASNQGDNYGYTF. DNA for the CDR3: TGCGCCAGCAACCAGGGGGATAACTATGGCTACACCTTC.

This clonotype was seen repeatedly, ten times or more. The V gene is TRBV30, the J gene TRBJ2-3; 7 bases align to TRBD1. The CDR3 runs to 12 residues. Germline V lookup: CDR1 GTSNPN, CDR2 SVGIG (reference sequence). This CDR3 is CMTGRGTDTQYF. CDR3 bases: TGTATGACAGGGCGCGGGACAGATACGCAGTATTTT.

The chain joins TRBV28 to TRBJ1-2, with 12 bases lining up with TRBD1. V trimming: 7 bases; J trimming: 7 bases; junction bases outside the gene matches: 10. Germline V gene lookup returns CDR1 MDHEN and CDR2 SYDVKM. The CDR3 length is 15 residues. The CDR3 loop is CASNLTGQGAIGYTF. The CDR3 nucleotides are TGTGCCAGCAACCTTACGGGACAGGGGGCAATTGGCTACACCTTC.

A remark on this clonotype: It may be a read error: a sequence one base away is much more abundant. V gene TRBV29-1 combines with J gene TRBJ2-1; possible D gene TRBD1, 6 bases. There are 11 residues in the CDR3. The germline CDR1 and CDR2 sequences are SQVTM and ANQGSEA. Written as DNA, the CDR3 is TGCGGCGTTGAAAGGGGGAATGAGCAGTTCTTC. This encodes CGVERGNEQFF.

Notes on this clonotype: Likely a read error: the CDR3 ends without its conserved phenylalanine or tryptophan. The chain uses TRBV11-2 and TRBJ2-7; D ambiguous. This CDR3 comprises 14 residues. CDR1 and CDR2 from the germline V gene are SGHAT and FQNNGV. The CDR3 bases are TGCGCCAGCAGTTTAACTGACACTGCCTACGAGCAGTACTCC. Residues: CASSLTDTAYEQYS.

The rearrangement uses TRBV28 and TRBJ2-7; 8 positions match TRBD2. Germline V gene data show CDR1 as MDHEN and CDR2 as SYDVKM. CDR3 length equals 15 residues. Germline trimming cut 2 bases from V and 6 bases from J; bases unmatched to any gene: 9. The CDR3 sequence is CASSLGAGGGSEQYF. Written as DNA, the CDR3 is TGTGCCAGCAGTTTAGGGGCGGGAGGAGGTAGCGAGCAGTACTTC.

A remark on this clonotype: One end of the junction is discordant with germline, which a read error may explain. V gene TRBV6-5 combines with J gene TRBJ2-3; possibly TRBD2 for D (5 bases). CDR1 and CDR2 (germline): MNHEY, SVGAGI. This CDR3 is 14 amino acids long. CDR3 bases: TGTGCCAACAAGGTCGACTACGGTGCAGATATGCAGTATTTT. Encoded protein: CANKVDYGADMQYF.

The sample holds one count of this clonotype. The chain joins TRBV24-1 to TRBJ1-2; D perhaps matches TRBD1 (6 bases). Germline assignment: CDR1 KGHDR and CDR2 SFDVKD. This CDR3 comprises 18 residues. CDR3 in amino acids: CGASDTSPRTAEDYGYTF. The DNA of the CDR3 is TGTGGCGCCAGTGATACAAGCCCCCGGACAGCCGAGGACTATGGCTACACCTTC.

The sample holds a few counts of this clonotype. Germline is not matched at one junction end, which may reflect a read error. This chain joins TRBV11-2 and TRBJ1-6, with D possibly matching TRBD1 (6 bases). Germline V gives CDR1 SGHAT, CDR2 FQNNGV. The CDR3 is 14 residues long. The CDR3: CASSSGRGHSPLHF. CDR3 bases: TGTGCCAGCAGCTCTGGACGGGGACATTCGCCCCTCCACTTT.

This clonotype was seen only a few times. With a much larger clone just one base away, this may be a read error. CDR3 DNA sequence: TGTGCCGGCAGTTACCTGGGAGGAGATGAAGCTTTCTTT. This gives the protein CAGSYLGGDEAFF. The V and J genes are TRBV6-5 and TRBJ1-1; the D is unclear. Germline V lookup: CDR1 MNHEY, CDR2 SVGAGI. The CDR3 has 13 amino acids.

A remark on this clonotype: One end of the junction does not line up with germline, which may come from a read error. The genes are TRBV11-2 and TRBJ2-1, with 13 positions matching TRBD2. The CDR3 covers 17 residues. Germline loops: CDR1 SGHAT, CDR2 FQNNGV. CDR3 loop: CASSRWTSGSSYNGQFF. The CDR3 nucleotides read TGTGCCAGCAGCAGATGGACTAGCGGGAGCTCCTACAATGGGCAGTTCTTC.

In its sample, this clonotype was seen a few times. A read error may be the cause here, since a much bigger clone is one base away. The chain carries TRBV6-6 and TRBJ2-2; unclear D gene. Germline values: CDR1 MNHNY, CDR2 SVGAGI (reference sequence). V was trimmed by 4 bases and J by 5 bases, leaving 14 bases between them. The CDR3 runs 15 residues. The CDR3 coding sequence is TGTGCCAGCAGTTTCCCCCCCTGGAATACCGGGGAGCTGTTTTTT. Encoded protein: CASSFPPWNTGELFF.

This clonotype qualifies as medium-sized. The chain uses TRBV11-1 and TRBJ2-7; possible D gene TRBD2, 6 bases. This CDR3 region has 12 residues. Per the germline V gene, CDR1 is SGHAT and CDR2 is FQDESV (reference sequence). Deletions cut 6 bases from V and 6 bases from J, with 12 bases between. CDR3 sequence: CASSKGTAEQYF. CDR3 nucleotides: TGTGCCAGCAGTAAGGGGACTGCCGAGCAGTACTTC.

Many counts were recorded for this clonotype. One end of the junction varies from germline; a read error may be responsible. The chain employs TRBV29-1 and TRBJ1-5; perhaps TRBD1 as D (5 bases). The CDR3 totals 12 residues. CDR1 and CDR2 (germline): SQVTM, ANQGSEA. The DNA of the CDR3 is TGCAGCGTTTGGGACCTTTATCAACCCCAGCATTTT. Translation: CSVWDLYQPQHF.